A selection of T cell receptor beta chains follows, all from one sample in a study of early T cells in non-severe SARS-CoV-2 infection. TCRdb re-called the 5' RACE reads through MiXCR, storing one row per CDR3 protein. The repertoire holds roughly 65,000 distinct CDR3 sequences, roughly 11% seen once, with around 6.6% in the top ten. The sequencing sample was made of whole blood. Receptors were obtained from an adult who was a healthcare worker with PCR-confirmed SARS-CoV-2 infection or an uninfected control (not recorded which). The CDR3 runs from the conserved cysteine through the conserved F or W. A D gene is named only where the DNA matches it firmly. Only part of the rows carry a size: once, few, many, or a class if the clone is expanded.

TRBV12-3/TRBV12-4	12	NA	many	TRBJ2-3	TGTGCCAGCAGTTCCGGGACAGATACGCAGTATTTT	CASSSGTDTQYF
TRBV10-3	13	TRBD2	many	TRBJ2-2	TGTGCCATCGGCGGGGGGCGCACCGGGGAGCTGTTTTTT	CAIGGGRTGELFF
TRBV7-6	15	NA	NA	TRBJ2-1	TGTGCCAGCAGCACGGGGCCGAGCTCCTACAATGAGCAGTTCTTC	CASSTGPSSYNEQFF
TRBV11-2	14	NA	few	TRBJ2-7	TGTGCCAGCAGCTCCCCTCGAGGCTCCTACGAGCAGTACTTC	CASSSPRGSYEQYF
TRBV19	15	TRBD1	NA	TRBJ1-2	TGTGCCAGTAGTACCCGGGACAGACTGATCTATGGCTACACCTTC	CASSTRDRLIYGYTF
TRBV15	12	NA	once	TRBJ1-5	TGTGCCACCAGCAGATTTACAGGGCCCCAGCATTTT	CATSRFTGPQHF
TRBV6-4	15	TRBD1	few	TRBJ2-7	TGTGCCAGCAGTGATCACTCCGGGACAGGGCCAGGGCAGTACTTC	CASSDHSGTGPGQYF
TRBV10-2	14	NA	many	TRBJ1-5	TGCGCCAGCAGTGACAGGGCTATAAATCAGCCCCAGCATTTT	CASSDRAINQPQHF
TRBV3-1	14	TRBD2	few	TRBJ2-1	TGTGCCAGCATGCTAGCGGGAGGGTACAATGAGCAGTTCTTC	CASMLAGGYNEQFF
TRBV2	13	NA	NA	TRBJ2-7	TGTGCCAGCAGTCCCGGGTACTCCTACGAGCAGTACTTC	CASSPGYSYEQYF
TRBV11-2	13	NA	NA	TRBJ2-5	TGTGCCAGCAGCACACAGGGAGCGGAGACCCAGTACTTC	CASSTQGAETQYF
TRBV2	17	TRBD1	few	TRBJ2-6	TGTGCCAGCAATTTAGGACAGGTCCTATCTGGGGCCAACGTCCTGACTTTC	CASNLGQVLSGANVLTF
TRBV20-1	20	TRBD2	few	TRBJ2-3	TGCAGTGCTATCTCCGGGACTAGTGGTCCATTCGGCACTAGCACAGATACGCAGTATTTT	CSAISGTSGPFGTSTDTQYF
TRBV29-1	12	NA	many	TRBJ2-7	TGCAGCGTTGAAGCCAGCCTGGAGGAGCAGTACTTC	CSVEASLEEQYF
TRBV5-1	14	TRBD2	NA	TRBJ2-7	TGCGCCAGCAGACTCGGGACTAGTGCCTACGAGCAGTACTTC	CASRLGTSAYEQYF
TRBV28	14	TRBD1	few	TRBJ1-5	TGTGCCAGCAGTGAGGCAGGGGGGAATCAGCCCCAGCATTTT	CASSEAGGNQPQHF
TRBV4-1	12	NA	NA	TRBJ2-1	TGCGCCAGCAGCCAAGAAAGGAATGAGCAGTTCTTC	CASSQERNEQFF
TRBV20-1	13	NA	NA	TRBJ2-7	TGCAGTGCAACCGGGTCAGGGGCTTACGAGCAGTACTTC	CSATGSGAYEQYF
TRBV11-2	17	NA	NA	TRBJ2-1	TGTGCCAGCAGCTTACCTTCTGGTCCAACGGGCTACAATGAGCAGTTCTTC	CASSLPSGPTGYNEQFF
TRBV5-5	14	NA	NA	TRBJ2-1	TGTGCCAGCTCCCCCCTATCCATCCGACATGAGCAGTTCTTC	CASSPLSIRHEQFF
TRBV12-3/TRBV12-4	10	NA	many	TRBJ2-3	TGTGCCAGCAGGGGAGATACGCAGTATTTT	CASRGDTQYF
TRBV5-1	11	NA	NA	TRBJ2-5	TGCGCCAGCAGCTTGGAGGCGTCCCAGTACTTC	CASSLEASQYF
TRBV7-9	13	NA	many	TRBJ2-7	TGTGCCAGCAGCTCTGTTGATTCATACGAGCAGTACTTC	CASSSVDSYEQYF
TRBV7-9	17	TRBD1	few	TRBJ2-2	TGTGCCAGCAGTGGAATAGGGGACAGGGTCAACACCGGGGAGCTGTTTTTT	CASSGIGDRVNTGELFF
TRBV5-1	15	TRBD2	NA	TRBJ2-4	TGCGCCAGCAGCCCGAGGACTAGCGGACAAAACATTCAGTACTTC	CASSPRTSGQNIQYF
TRBV3-1	13	TRBD2	NA	TRBJ2-7	TGTGCCACCGGACTAGCGGGAGGGTACGAGCAGTACTTC	CATGLAGGYEQYF
TRBV5-6	14	NA	few	TRBJ2-3	TGTGCCAGCAGCCGTCTGGGACCCACAGATACGCAGTATTTT	CASSRLGPTDTQYF
TRBV12-3/TRBV12-4	12	NA	few	TRBJ1-6	TGTGCCAGCAGTTTTAAGGGGGCACCCCTCCACTTT	CASSFKGAPLHF
TRBV23-1	17	TRBD1	NA	TRBJ1-5	TGCGCCAGCAGTCAATTTTTTTCAGGACAGGAGGATCACCCCCAGCATTTT	CASSQFFSGQEDHPQHF
TRBV7-9	10	NA	many	TRBJ2-1	TGTGCCAGCAGCTCGGGACTGACGTTCTTC	CASSSGLTFF
TRBV5-6	14	NA	few	TRBJ2-1	TGTGCCAGCAGCTTTCCCCTCCGGGAGACTGAGCAGTTCTTC	CASSFPLRETEQFF
TRBV29-1	15	NA	NA	TRBJ1-4	TGCAGCGTTGTGGAGGGATTGTATTCTAATGAAAAACTGTTTTTT	CSVVEGLYSNEKLFF
TRBV18	17	NA	few	TRBJ1-3	TGTGCCAGCTCACCACCGGCAGGATCCGTCTCTGGAAACACCATATATTTT	CASSPPAGSVSGNTIYF
TRBV7-9	13	NA	many	TRBJ2-3	TGTGCCAGCAGCTTTACACAGGGAGATACGCAGTATTTT	CASSFTQGDTQYF
TRBV2	14	NA	few	TRBJ2-7	TGTGCCAGCAGTGCGAGCCTTAGCTCCTACGAGCAGTACTTC	CASSASLSSYEQYF
TRBV28	15	NA	many	TRBJ1-5	TGTGCCAGCAGTTGGGCGTCTGGTGGCAATCAGCCCCAGCATTTT	CASSWASGGNQPQHF
TRBV7-2	17	TRBD2	many	TRBJ2-1	TGTGCCAGCAGCTTAGTTCCCACAGGGACTAGAGGAGGTGAGCAGTTCTTC	CASSLVPTGTRGGEQFF
TRBV5-5	15	NA	NA	TRBJ1-5	TGTGCCAGCAGCTCCGAGTGGTGGGAGAATCAGCCCCAGCATTTT	CASSSEWWENQPQHF
TRBV2	11	NA	many	TRBJ2-7	TGTGCCAGCACGGAAAACTACGAGCAGTACTTC	CASTENYEQYF
TRBV11-2	11	NA	many	TRBJ2-7	TGTGCCAGCAGCCAAACAGGGGAGCAGTACTTC	CASSQTGEQYF
TRBV28	16	TRBD2	few	TRBJ2-3	TGTGCCAGCAGTTTGACGAGGACGGGGGGGACAGATACGCAGTATTTT	CASSLTRTGGTDTQYF
TRBV7-9	15	NA	many	TRBJ2-3	TGTGCCAGCAGCCGTACCGGGACAAGAACAGATACGCAGTATTTT	CASSRTGTRTDTQYF
TRBV19	16	NA	NA	TRBJ1-5	TGTGCCAGTAGTTTCGACGCTTCGGGACCAAATCAGCCCCAGCATTTT	CASSFDASGPNQPQHF